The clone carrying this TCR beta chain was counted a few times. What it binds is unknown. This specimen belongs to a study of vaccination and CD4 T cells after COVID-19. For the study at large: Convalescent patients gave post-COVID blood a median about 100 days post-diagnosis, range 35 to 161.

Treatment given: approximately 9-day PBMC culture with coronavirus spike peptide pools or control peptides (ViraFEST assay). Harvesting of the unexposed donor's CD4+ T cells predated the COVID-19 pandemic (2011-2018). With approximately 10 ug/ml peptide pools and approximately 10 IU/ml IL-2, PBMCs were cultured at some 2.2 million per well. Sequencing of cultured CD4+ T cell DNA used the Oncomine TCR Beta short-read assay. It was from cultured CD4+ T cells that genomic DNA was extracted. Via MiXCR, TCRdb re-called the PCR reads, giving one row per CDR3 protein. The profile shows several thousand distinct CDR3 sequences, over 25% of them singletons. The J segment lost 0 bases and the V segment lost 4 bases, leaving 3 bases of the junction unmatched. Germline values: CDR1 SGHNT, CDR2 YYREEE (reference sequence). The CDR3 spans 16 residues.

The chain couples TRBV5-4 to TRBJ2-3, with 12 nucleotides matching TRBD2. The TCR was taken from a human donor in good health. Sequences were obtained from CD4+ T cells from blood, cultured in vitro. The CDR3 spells CASSPGTSGSTDTQYF. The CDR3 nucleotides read TGTGCCAGCAGCCCCGGGACTAGCGGGAGCACAGATACGCAGTATTTT.